Below, 24 T cell receptor beta chains from the same sample are listed, as sequenced in a study of blood T cell repertoires in COVID-19. Profiling relied on immunoSEQ multiplex PCR, and the TCRdb table lists in-frame clones only, not all of them. This table has 95,000 to 100,000 clones, around 87% appearing once. The sequencing sample was made of peripheral blood. These receptors were collected from a woman aged 30 to 39 with acute or convalescent COVID-19.

The chain uses TRBV9 and TRBJ2-1; the D gene is possibly TRBD2 (6 bases). The CDR3 spans 16 residues. Deletions cut 4 bases from V and 5 bases from J, with 19 bases between. Germline V lookup: CDR1 SGDLS, CDR2 YYNGEE. CDR3 residues: CASSPPVTSPDNEQFF. The CDR3 DNA reads TGTGCCAGCAGCCCCCCCGTGACTAGTCCCGACAATGAGCAGTTCTTC.

This clone came up once. The V call is TRBV9, the J call TRBJ1-6; 9 positions agree with TRBD1. Trimming at V came to 4 bases and at J to 10 bases, leaving 9 bases not matched to a gene. Germline V gene sequence: CDR1 SGDLS, CDR2 YYNGEE. There are 15 residues in the CDR3. CDR3: CASSPQGAHGSPLHF. The CDR3 DNA follows: TGTGCCAGCAGCCCACAGGGGGCGCATGGCTCACCCCTCCACTTT.

This chain uses TRBV27 with TRBJ1-2; D may be TRBD1 (5 bases). Germline V gives CDR1 MNHEY, CDR2 SMNVEV (reference sequence). With 5 bases removed from V and 4 bases from J, the gap between germline ends came to 14 bases. CDR3 length: 14 residues. CDR3 DNA sequence: TGTGCCAGCAGTCCCACAGGATTGGCCTATGGCTACACCTTC. Translating it yields CASSPTGLAYGYTF.

The chain has TRBV18 and TRBJ1-5, with D maybe TRBD1 (6 bases). V was shortened by 2 bases and J by 3 bases, with 17 bases between the two germline ends. This CDR3 contains 17 residues. Germline V gene sequence: CDR1 KGHSH, CDR2 LQKENI. The CDR3 spells CASSPRTAANSNQPQHF. Here the CDR3 DNA reads TGTGCCAGCTCACCAAGGACAGCAGCGAATTCCAATCAGCCCCAGCATTTT.

V and J are TRBV4-1 and TRBJ2-3, with D possibly matching TRBD1 (6 bases). V was clipped by 3 bases and J by 8 bases, with 15 bases between them. CDR1 and CDR2 (germline): MGHRA, YSYEKL. The CDR3 totals 14 residues. The CDR3 here is CASSQAETGITQYF. The CDR3 region has the DNA TGCGCCAGCAGCCAGGCCGAAACAGGGATTACGCAGTATTTT.

V is TRBV9 and J is TRBJ2-2; the D gene is possibly TRBD2 (5 bases). The CDR3 is 17 amino acids. The germline V and J ends were trimmed by 0 bases and 3 bases, with 15 bases remaining between them. Germline CDR1 and CDR2: SGDLS and YYNGEE. CDR3 in amino acids: CASSVEEGASYTGELFF. CDR3 DNA: TGTGCCAGCAGCGTAGAAGAGGGAGCCTCCTACACCGGGGAGCTGTTTTTT.

This clone was recorded once. This rearrangement joins TRBV2 to TRBJ2-7; TRBD2 matches 8 bases. Germline CDR1 and CDR2: SNHLY and FYNNEI. The V segment lost 6 bases and the J segment 9 bases; nucleotides outside the gene matches: 7. The length of the CDR3 is 12 residues. The chain's CDR3 is CASSDLAGGQYF. CDR3 in DNA: TGTGCCAGCAGCGACCTGGCGGGGGGGCAGTACTTC. The variable domain in full, with the rest retrieved from reference TRBV2 and TRBJ2-7, is EPEVTQTPSHQVTQMGQEVILRCVPISNHLYFYWYRQILGQKVEFLVSFYNNEISEKSEIFDDQFSVERPDGSNFTLKIRSTKLEDSAMYFCASSDLAGGQYFGPGTRLTVT.

The chain recombines TRBV7-9 with TRBJ2-7, with TRBD1 identical over 8 bases. Germline-derived CDR1 and CDR2 are SEHNR and FQNEAQ (reference sequence). V shed 4 bases and J 5 bases; nucleotides not matched to a gene: 4. The CDR3 length is 13 residues. The CDR3 DNA reads as TGTGCCAGCAGCTCGGACAGGGAGCACGAGCAGTACTTC. Translated: CASSSDREHEQYF.

The gene calls are TRBV7-2 and TRBJ2-1; 7 positions agree with TRBD1. Germline V gene data show CDR1 as SGHTA and CDR2 as FQGNSA. J was trimmed by 7 bases and V by 8 bases; bases with no gene match: 14. The CDR3 loop spans 15 amino acids. The CDR3 sequence: CASASEGANYNEQFF. Written as DNA, the CDR3 is TGTGCCAGCGCCTCTGAGGGGGCAAATTATAATGAGCAGTTCTTC.

J is TRBJ2-1 and V is TRBV7-9; 13 bases are shared with TRBD2. The CDR3 spans 16 residues. The germline CDR1 and CDR2 sequences are SEHNR and FQNEAQ (reference sequence). J lost 7 bases, V lost 3 bases, and 6 bases had no gene match. Here the CDR3 reads CASSFRTSGGVNEQFF. The CDR3 DNA reads as TGTGCCAGCAGCTTTAGAACTAGCGGGGGGGTAAATGAGCAGTTCTTC.

The chain combines TRBV10-3 with TRBJ2-7; possible D gene TRBD2, 5 bases. Germline V CDR1 and CDR2: ENHRY, SYGVKD. The CDR3 spans 15 residues. Trimming cost V 0 bases and J 5 bases, with 14 bases left between them. In DNA, the CDR3 is TGTGCCATCAGTGAGTCGTCGTTTCGGGGAAACGAGCAGTACTTC. Residues: CAISESSFRGNEQYF.

V usage is TRBV6-5 and J usage is TRBJ1-1; 7 nucleotides line up with TRBD1. The CDR3 runs to 13 residues. V lost 7 bases, J lost 1 base, and 3 bases stayed unmatched. The germline V gene encodes CDR1 MNHEY and CDR2 SVGAGI. DNA for the CDR3: TGTGCCAGCACCAACAGGGGGAACACTGAAGCTTTCTTT. It encodes CASTNRGNTEAFF.

The chain has TRBV2 and TRBJ2-3; 9 nucleotides match TRBD1. Germline V gene sequence: CDR1 SNHLY, CDR2 FYNNEI. This CDR3 contains 15 residues. Trimming at V came to 7 bases and at J to 6 bases, leaving 11 bases not matched to a gene. The CDR3 nucleotides are TGTGCCAGCACTCGGGACAGGGATGTGTTCGATACGCAGTATTTT. Translated, it gives CASTRDRDVFDTQYF.

The chain carries TRBV6-5 and TRBJ1-2; 8 positions match TRBD1. The CDR3 length is 15 residues. V was pared by 4 bases and J by 4 bases, with 8 bases of the junction left unmatched. CDR1 and CDR2 from the germline V gene are MNHEY and SVGAGI. Written as DNA, the CDR3 is TGTGCCAGCAGTTTTTCCCGGACAGGGAGCTATGGCTACACCTTC. It yields the protein CASSFSRTGSYGYTF.

V is TRBV5-1 and J is TRBJ2-3; 7 positions agree with TRBD1. J was trimmed by 3 bases and V by 0 bases; bases with no gene match: 4. CDR1 and CDR2 from the germline V gene are SGHRS and YFSETQ. The CDR3 is made up of 15 amino acids. The CDR3 loop is CASSLVGGPTDTQYF. Here the CDR3 DNA reads TGCGCCAGCAGCTTGGTAGGGGGCCCAACAGATACGCAGTATTTT.

The CDR3 region is CASSRIQGFNEKLFF. CDR3 coding DNA: TGCGCCAGCAGCCGGATACAGGGGTTTAATGAAAAACTGTTTTTT. V is TRBV4-1 and J is TRBJ1-4, with 7 bases fitting TRBD1. CDR1 MGHRA and CDR2 YSYEKL come from the germline V gene. Trimming removed 4 bases from V and 4 bases from J; junction bases left unmatched: 6. The CDR3 loop spans 15 amino acids.

The rearrangement links TRBV4-1 to TRBJ1-6; 11 bases match TRBD1. CDR1 MGHRA and CDR2 YSYEKL come from the germline V gene. CDR3 size: 20 residues. V lost 3 bases to trimming and J lost 0 bases; unmatched junction nucleotides: 10. The CDR3 DNA reads as TGCGCCAGCAGCCAGACCCGGGACAGGGGGTTTAGCTCCTATAATTCACCCCTCCACTTT. It translates to CASSQTRDRGFSSYNSPLHF.

This chain uses TRBV29-1 with TRBJ1-1, with 7 bases lining up with TRBD1. CDR3 length: 13 residues. V lost 7 bases and J lost 5; bases outside the gene matches: 10. CDR1 and CDR2 from the germline V gene are SQVTM and ANQGSEA. Here the CDR3 reads CSATGQTGTEAFF. As DNA, the CDR3 is TGCAGCGCCACGGGACAGACGGGTACTGAAGCTTTCTTT.

V and J are TRBV27 and TRBJ2-3, with TRBD2 matching over 9 bases. The CDR3 loop spans 14 amino acids. Germline loops: CDR1 MNHEY, CDR2 SMNVEV (reference sequence). The V segment lost 2 bases and the J segment 8 bases; nucleotides outside the gene matches: 5. This CDR3 reads CASSLAGGPSTQYF. For the CDR3, the DNA is TGTGCCAGCAGTTTAGCGGGGGGGCCCTCTACGCAGTATTTT.

The DNA for the CDR3 is TGCGCCAGCAGCTTCGCCGGGACAGTTCCCGAGCAGTACTTC. As protein: CASSFAGTVPEQYF. This rearrangement joins TRBV5-1 to TRBJ2-7; 7 nucleotides match TRBD1. CDR1 SGHRS and CDR2 YFSETQ come from the germline V gene. This CDR3 is built from 14 residues. V lost 2 bases, J lost 6 bases, and 8 bases stayed unmatched.

Remarks on this clone: In the same sample, other DNA sequences code for this CDR3. This chain connects TRBV9 to TRBJ1-3; the D gene is possibly TRBD1 (6 bases). Germline values: CDR1 SGDLS, CDR2 YYNGEE. The CDR3 is made up of 14 amino acids. The V end was cut by 0 bases, the J end by 2 bases, with 6 bases between. CDR3 residues: CASSVEGAGNTIYF. DNA for the CDR3: TGTGCCAGCAGCGTAGAGGGGGCTGGAAACACCATATATTTT.

This chain uses TRBV28 with TRBJ1-1; no clear D gene. The CDR3 covers 14 residues. V was shortened by 4 bases and J by 0 bases, with 9 bases between the two germline ends. The germline V gene encodes CDR1 MDHEN and CDR2 SYDVKM. CDR3 nucleotides: TGTGCCAGCAGTTCCCAGGCCATGAACACTGAAGCTTTCTTT. Protein sequence: CASSSQAMNTEAFF.

The V and J genes are TRBV7-2 and TRBJ1-1; weak D call: TRBD1 (5 bases). Germline CDR1 reads SGHTA; CDR2 reads FQGNSA. The CDR3 sequence is 15 residues long. V shed 2 bases and J shed 4 bases, with 14 bases lying between them. The CDR3 DNA reads as TGTGCCAGCAGCTTATTAGGGGCCTCCGCCACTGAAGCTTTCTTT. It yields the protein CASSLLGASATEAFF. The whole variable domain, remainder taken from reference TRBV7-2 and TRBJ1-1, is GAGVSQSPSNKVTEKGKDVELRCDPISGHTALYWYRQSLGQGLEFLIYFQGNSAPDKSGLPSDRFSAERTGGSVSTLTIQRTQQEDSAVYLCASSLLGASATEAFFGQGTRLTVV.

This clone was counted once. The genes are TRBV4-1 and TRBJ1-5, with TRBD1 as a possible D gene (5 bases). Germline V lookup: CDR1 MGHRA, CDR2 YSYEKL. The CDR3 extends over 15 amino acids. Trimming shortened V by 5 bases and J by 0 bases, and 11 bases separated the two germline ends. This CDR3 reads CASSSRERSNQPQHF. The CDR3, as DNA: TGCGCCAGCAGCTCCAGGGAACGTAGCAATCAGCCCCAGCATTTT.